A selection of T cell receptor beta chains follows, all from one sample in a study of cytomegalovirus exposure and HLA in healthy donors. Clones were sequenced by immunoSEQ multiplex PCR, and TCRdb holds only the in-frame ones, with some missing. The sample includes hundreds of thousands of clones, roughly 89% of them seen just once. The sample comprised PBMCs. The receptor source for this set is a woman in her late teens or twenties in good health and CMV-seronegative. Each CDR3 is given with its conserved first and last residue. Each record gives: CDR3 protein, D gene, V gene. A D gene is named only where the DNA matches it firmly.

CDR3aa: CASSSRTGRYGYTF
d_gene: TRBD1
v_gene: TRBV27

CDR3aa: CALDSEKSTDTQYF
d_gene: -
v_gene: TRBV2

CDR3aa: CASTLGRGNSPLHF
d_gene: -
v_gene: TRBV27

CDR3aa: CASSSGGRIDTQYF
d_gene: TRBD2
v_gene: TRBV27

CDR3aa: CASSWDREGKLFF
d_gene: TRBD1
v_gene: TRBV5-1

CDR3aa: CASSARGSSPLHF
d_gene: -
v_gene: TRBV11-2

CDR3aa: CASSPQLAGGNTDTQYF
d_gene: TRBD2
v_gene: TRBV18

CDR3aa: CAWSVSGRGGNTIYF
d_gene: -
v_gene: TRBV30

CDR3aa: CASSVTGGKGSYSYGYTF
d_gene: TRBD1
v_gene: TRBV2

CDR3aa: CASSPPSGSTDTQYF
d_gene: TRBD2
v_gene: TRBV7-8

CDR3aa: CASSEGVAGADTQYF
d_gene: TRBD2
v_gene: TRBV10-2

CDR3aa: CASSPASPRSGETQYF
d_gene: -
v_gene: TRBV5-4

CDR3aa: CASSLTFSGGRNEQFF
d_gene: TRBD2
v_gene: TRBV7-3

CDR3aa: CASRAEDTGELFF
d_gene: -
v_gene: TRBV5-1

CDR3aa: CASSPGIGTPSSYEQYF
d_gene: -
v_gene: TRBV2

CDR3aa: CASSQSIPRAGGYGYTF
d_gene: TRBD1
v_gene: TRBV4-1

CDR3aa: CASSEYVGGAANEQFF
d_gene: TRBD2
v_gene: TRBV25-1

CDR3aa: CASSLTTTGYEQYF
d_gene: -
v_gene: TRBV5-5